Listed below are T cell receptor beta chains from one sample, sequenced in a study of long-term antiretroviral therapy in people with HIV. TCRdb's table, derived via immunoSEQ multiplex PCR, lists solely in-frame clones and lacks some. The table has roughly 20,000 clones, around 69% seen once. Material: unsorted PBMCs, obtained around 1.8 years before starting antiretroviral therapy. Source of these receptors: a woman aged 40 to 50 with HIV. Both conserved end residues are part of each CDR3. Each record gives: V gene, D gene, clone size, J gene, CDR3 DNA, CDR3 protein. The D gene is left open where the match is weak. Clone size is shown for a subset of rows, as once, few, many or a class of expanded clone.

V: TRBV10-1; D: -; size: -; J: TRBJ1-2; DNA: TGCGCCAGCAGTGACACCCTTGGGGCGACAGCCTTCTATGGCTACACCTTC; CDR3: CASSDTLGATAFYGYTF
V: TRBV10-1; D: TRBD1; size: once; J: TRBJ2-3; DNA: TGCGCCAGCAACCCTGGGACAGATTATACAGATACGCAGTATTTT; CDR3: CASNPGTDYTDTQYF
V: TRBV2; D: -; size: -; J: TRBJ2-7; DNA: TGTGCCAGCAGTGACAGATACGAGCAGTACTTC; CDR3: CASSDRYEQYF
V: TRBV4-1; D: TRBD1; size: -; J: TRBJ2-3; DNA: TGCGCCAGCAGCGCCCCGACAGGGGGTCGGTTTGGCACAGATACGCAGTATTTT; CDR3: CASSAPTGGRFGTDTQYF
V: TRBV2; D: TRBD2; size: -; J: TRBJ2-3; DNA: TGTGCCAGCAGTGTGACTAGCGGGGCGCTCACAGATACGCAGTATTTT; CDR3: CASSVTSGALTDTQYF
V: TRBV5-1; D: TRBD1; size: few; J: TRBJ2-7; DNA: TGCGCCAGCAGCCCGGGACAGGGGCCCTACGAGCAGTACTTC; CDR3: CASSPGQGPYEQYF
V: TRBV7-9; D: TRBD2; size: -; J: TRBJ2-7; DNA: TGTGCCAGCAGCTTGGGACTAGCGGGATTAAGCTCCTACGAGCAGTACTTC; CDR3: CASSLGLAGLSSYEQYF
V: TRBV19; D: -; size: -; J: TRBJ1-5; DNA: TGTGCCAGTAGTTTTAGGGGGAGCAATCAGCCCCAGCATTTT; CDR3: CASSFRGSNQPQHF
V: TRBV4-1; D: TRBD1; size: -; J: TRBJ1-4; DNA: TGCGCCAGCAGCCCCCAACAGGGGAGTAGGGAAAAACTGTTTTTT; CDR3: CASSPQQGSREKLFF
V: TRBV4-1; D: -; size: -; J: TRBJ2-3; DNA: TGCGCCAGCAGCCAAGATCACGGGGCGGGGGCCACAGATACGCAGTATTTT; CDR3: CASSQDHGAGATDTQYF
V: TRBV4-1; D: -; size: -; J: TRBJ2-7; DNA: TGCGCCAGCAGCCAAGAAGACTCTACGGGCGAGCAGTACTTC; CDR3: CASSQEDSTGEQYF
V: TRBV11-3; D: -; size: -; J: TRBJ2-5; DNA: TGTGCCAGCAGCCGGGGGGAGACCCAGTACTTC; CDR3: CASSRGETQYF
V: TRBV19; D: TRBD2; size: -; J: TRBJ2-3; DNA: TGTGCCAGTAGTATAAAGGGTCGCGGGAGCCCAGATACGCAGTATTTT; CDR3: CASSIKGRGSPDTQYF
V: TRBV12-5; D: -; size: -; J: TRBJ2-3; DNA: TGTGCTAGTGCCCTCGGGGCCCATCCAGCTACAGATACGCAGTATTTT; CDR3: CASALGAHPATDTQYF
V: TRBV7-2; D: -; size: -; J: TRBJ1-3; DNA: TGTGCCAGCAGCGGAGTGAGCTCTGGAAACACCATATATTTT; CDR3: CASSGVSSGNTIYF
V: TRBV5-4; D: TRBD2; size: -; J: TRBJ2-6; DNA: TGTGCCAGCAGCCTCTACCTAGCGGCAAGCTCTGGGGCCAACGTCCTGACTTTC; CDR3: CASSLYLAASSGANVLTF
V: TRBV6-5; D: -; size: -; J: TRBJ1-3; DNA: TGTGCCAGCAAACGGCAGGGGTCTGGAAACACCATATATTTT; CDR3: CASKRQGSGNTIYF
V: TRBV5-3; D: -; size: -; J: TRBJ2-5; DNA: TGTGCCAGAAGCTTGAAAGAGACCCAGTACTTC; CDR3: CARSLKETQYF
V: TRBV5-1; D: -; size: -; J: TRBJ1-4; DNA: TGCGCCAGCAGCTTGGAGGGGGGGGGAGCTAATGAAAAACTGTTTTTT; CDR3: CASSLEGGGANEKLFF
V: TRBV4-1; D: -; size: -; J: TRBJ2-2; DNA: TGCGCCAGCAGCCACAGGGACGGGAACACCGGGGAGCTGTTTTTT; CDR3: CASSHRDGNTGELFF
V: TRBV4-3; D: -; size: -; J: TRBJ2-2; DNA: TGCGCCAGCAGCCCGCAGGGTTCCGCCGGGGAGCTGTTTTTT; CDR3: CASSPQGSAGELFF
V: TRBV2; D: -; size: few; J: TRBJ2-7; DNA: TGTGCCAGCAGTGGGGAGACAGTAGTCCGCTACGAGCAGTACTTC; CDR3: CASSGETVVRYEQYF
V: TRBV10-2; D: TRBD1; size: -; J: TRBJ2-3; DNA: TGCGCCACCAAGCTTTCGACAGGGGTGACAGATACGCAGTATTTT; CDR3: CATKLSTGVTDTQYF
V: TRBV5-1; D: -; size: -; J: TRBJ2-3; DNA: TGCGCCAGCAGCTCCGGACTTACGAGCACAGATACGCAGTATTTT; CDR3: CASSSGLTSTDTQYF
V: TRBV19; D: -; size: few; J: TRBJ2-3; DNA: TGTGCCAGTACTTCCCGGGGCGGGGGCACAGATACGCAGTATTTT; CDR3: CASTSRGGGTDTQYF
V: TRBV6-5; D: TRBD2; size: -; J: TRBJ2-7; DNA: TGTGCCAGCAGTTACCTCGGGACTAGCTACTTC; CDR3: CASSYLGTSYF
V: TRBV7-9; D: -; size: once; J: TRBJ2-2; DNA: TGTGCCAGCAGCTCCCCCCCCGGGACCGGGGAGCTGTTTTTT; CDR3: CASSSPPGTGELFF
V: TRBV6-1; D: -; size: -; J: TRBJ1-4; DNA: TGTGCCAGCAGTCTGGGATTAGCAACTAATGAAAAACTGTTTTTT; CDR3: CASSLGLATNEKLFF
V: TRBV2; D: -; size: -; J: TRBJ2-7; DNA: TGTGCCAGCAGTGAAGCGCGGGACTTATACTACGAGCAGTACTTC; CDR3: CASSEARDLYYEQYF
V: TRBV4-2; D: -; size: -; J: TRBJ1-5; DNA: TGTGCCAGCAGCCAAGAGTTGAGCAATCAGCCCCAGCATTTT; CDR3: CASSQELSNQPQHF
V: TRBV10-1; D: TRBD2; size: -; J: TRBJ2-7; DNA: TGCGCCAGCAGTGAGAGGGCTAGCGGGGGTCCCGAGCAGTACTTC; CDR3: CASSERASGGPEQYF
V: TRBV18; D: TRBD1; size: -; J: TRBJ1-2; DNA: TGTGCCAGCTCACCAAACACAGGGGATTCTTCCTATGGCTACACCTTC; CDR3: CASSPNTGDSSYGYTF
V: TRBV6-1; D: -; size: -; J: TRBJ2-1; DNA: TGTGCCAGCAGTGCCCACACTAATGAGCAGTTCTTC; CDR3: CASSAHTNEQFF
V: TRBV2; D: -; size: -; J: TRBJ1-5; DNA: TGTGCCAGCAGTGAAGAATTAGAACAGCCCCAGCATTTT; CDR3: CASSEELEQPQHF
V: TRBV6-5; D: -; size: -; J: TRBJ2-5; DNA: TGTGCCAGCAGTCGGGGGTACATCCAAGAGACCCAGTACTTC; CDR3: CASSRGYIQETQYF
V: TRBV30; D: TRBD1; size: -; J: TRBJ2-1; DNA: TGTGCCTGGAGTGAAAAGACAGGGAGCTCCTACAATGAGCAGTTCTTC; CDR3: CAWSEKTGSSYNEQFF
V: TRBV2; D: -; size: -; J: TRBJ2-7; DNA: TGTGCCAGCAGTGATGGGTACGAGCAGTACTTC; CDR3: CASSDGYEQYF
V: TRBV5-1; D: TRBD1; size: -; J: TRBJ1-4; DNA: TGCGCCAGCAGCTTGGGAGGGGGCGCGTCTAATGAAAAACTGTTTTTT; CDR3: CASSLGGGASNEKLFF
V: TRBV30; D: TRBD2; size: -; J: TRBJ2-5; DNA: TGTGCCTGGAGTCTGACTAGCGGGAGGGCCCTCGGAGAGACCCAGTACTTC; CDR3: CAWSLTSGRALGETQYF
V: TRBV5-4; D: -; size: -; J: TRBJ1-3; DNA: TGTGCCAGCAGCTTCACAGCACCGGGAAGGATACGGCGAAACACCATATATTTT; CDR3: CASSFTAPGRIRRNTIYF
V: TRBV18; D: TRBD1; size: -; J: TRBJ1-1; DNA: TGTGCCAGCTCACCACGGGACAGGGTGAACACTGAAGCTTTCTTT; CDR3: CASSPRDRVNTEAFF